These T cell receptor beta chains were read from a single sample in a study of blood T cell repertoires in COVID-19. Method: immunoSEQ multiplex PCR; TCRdb's copy keeps in-frame clones and lacks some. The profile shows approximately 150,000 clones, roughly nine tenths of them singletons. The specimen sequenced was peripheral blood. Every receptor here comes from a human donor in a cohort sampled during active COVID-19. Both conserved end residues are part of each CDR3. D genes are given only for firm matches. The size of a clone is reported for some rows only, either as once, few or many, or as a class for expanded clones.

V gene,clone size,D gene,J gene,CDR3 protein,CDR3 DNA
TRBV10-3,-,-,TRBJ2-2,CAISVRRDSPGELFF,TGTGCCATCAGTGTAAGACGCGACAGTCCCGGGGAGCTGTTTTTT
TRBV7-3,-,-,TRBJ2-5,CASSNSGGETQYF,TGTGCCAGCAGCAATTCAGGGGGGGAGACCCAGTACTTC
TRBV3-1/TRBV3-2,-,-,TRBJ1-4,CASSQERQGKINEKLFF,TGTGCCAGCAGCCAAGAACGCCAGGGCAAAATTAATGAAAAACTGTTTTTT
TRBV19,-,TRBD1,TRBJ2-7,CASSQPSPSGGGDEQYF,TGTGCCAGTAGCCAACCCTCTCCCTCAGGGGGCGGGGACGAGCAGTACTTC
TRBV30,once,-,TRBJ2-7,CAWSVGGGAYEQYF,TGTGCCTGGAGTGTAGGTGGAGGAGCCTACGAGCAGTACTTC
TRBV5-1,-,-,TRBJ1-5,CASSLDPDQPQHF,TGCGCCAGCAGCTTGGATCCGGATCAGCCCCAGCATTTT
TRBV6-5,-,TRBD1,TRBJ1-4,CASSQGQGGEKLFF,TGTGCCAGCAGCCAGGGACAGGGTGGGGAAAAACTGTTTTTT
TRBV5-4,-,-,TRBJ2-1,CASSLGGSSSSYNEQFF,TGTGCCAGCAGCTTGGGAGGTTCCTCTAGCTCCTACAATGAGCAGTTCTTC
TRBV5-1,-,TRBD2,TRBJ2-1,CASSTGLAVEQFF,TGCGCCAGCAGCACGGGACTAGCGGTTGAGCAGTTCTTC
TRBV9,-,-,TRBJ2-7,CASSPGGGGKSYEQYF,TGTGCCAGCAGCCCCGGAGGGGGCGGAAAATCCTACGAGCAGTACTTC
TRBV7-2,-,TRBD1,TRBJ2-1,CASSLRDRGVAGMNNEQFF,TGTGCCAGCAGCTTACGGGACAGGGGTGTTGCGGGAATGAACAATGAGCAGTTCTTC
TRBV28,few,-,TRBJ1-5,CALAGYSNQPQHF,TGTGCCCTGGCGGGCTATAGCAATCAGCCCCAGCATTTT
TRBV3-1/TRBV3-2,once,-,TRBJ1-2,CASPTRQIYGYTF,TGTGCCAGCCCGACCCGACAGATCTATGGCTACACCTTC
TRBV28,-,-,TRBJ1-2,CASRDDSIEDGYTF,TGTGCCAGCAGGGATGACAGTATCGAGGATGGCTACACCTTC
TRBV30,-,-,TRBJ2-3,CAWSVLLLTDTQYF,TGTGCCTGGAGTGTCCTCCTTCTCACAGATACGCAGTATTTT
TRBV7-3,-,-,TRBJ2-7,CASSPAPGGPYEQYF,TGTGCCAGCAGCCCGGCCCCGGGGGGCCCCTACGAGCAGTACTTC
TRBV3-1/TRBV3-2,-,-,TRBJ1-2,CASSQEGGGYTF,TGTGCCAGCAGCCAAGAAGGGGGTGGCTACACCTTC
TRBV7-6,-,TRBD2,TRBJ2-7,CASSLASGGPGEQYF,TGTGCCAGCAGCTTAGCTTCGGGAGGGCCAGGCGAGCAGTACTTC
TRBV19,-,TRBD2,TRBJ2-3,CASSIRSGGRDTQYF,TGTGCCAGTAGTATTCGTAGCGGGGGGAGAGATACGCAGTATTTT
TRBV18,-,-,TRBJ1-4,CASSPRGTNEKLFF,TGTGCCAGCTCACCCAGGGGAACTAATGAAAAACTGTTTTTT
TRBV28,-,-,TRBJ2-5,CASSFRSVETQYF,TGTGCCAGCAGTTTCAGGTCTGTGGAGACCCAGTACTTC
TRBV6-5,-,-,TRBJ2-3,CASRGLPLTDTQYF,TGTGCCAGCAGGGGACTTCCGCTCACAGATACGCAGTATTTT
TRBV5-1,-,-,TRBJ2-7,CASSLVSAVYEQYF,TGCGCCAGCAGCTTGGTCAGTGCGGTCTACGAGCAGTACTTC
TRBV4-3,-,-,TRBJ1-2,CASSQEGELGSYTF,TGCGCCAGCAGCCAAGAAGGGGAACTCGGAAGCTACACCTTC
TRBV5-6,few,TRBD1,TRBJ1-1,CASSSDRDAEAFF,TGTGCCAGCAGCTCCGACAGGGACGCCGAAGCTTTCTTT
TRBV28,-,-,TRBJ2-7,CASTSGGTPYEQYF,TGTGCCAGCACCTCCGGGGGTACCCCCTACGAGCAGTACTTC
TRBV15,-,-,TRBJ1-5,CATSSQGGEQPQHF,TGTGCCACCAGCTCCCAAGGGGGGGAACAGCCCCAGCATTTT